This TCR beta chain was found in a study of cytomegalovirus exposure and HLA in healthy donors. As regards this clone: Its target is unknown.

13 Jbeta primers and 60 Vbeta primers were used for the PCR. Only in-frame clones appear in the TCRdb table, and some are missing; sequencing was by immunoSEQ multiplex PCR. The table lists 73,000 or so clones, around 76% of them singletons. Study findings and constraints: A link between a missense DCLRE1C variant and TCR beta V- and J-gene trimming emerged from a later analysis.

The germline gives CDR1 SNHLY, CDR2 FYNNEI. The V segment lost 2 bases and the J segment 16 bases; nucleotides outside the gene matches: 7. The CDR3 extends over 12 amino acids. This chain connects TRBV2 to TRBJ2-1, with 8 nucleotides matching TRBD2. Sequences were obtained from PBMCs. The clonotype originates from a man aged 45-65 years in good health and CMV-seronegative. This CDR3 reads CASSESGGLGFF. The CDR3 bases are TGTGCCAGCAGTGAAAGCGGGGGCCTCGGCTTCTTC.